The rows below give T cell receptor beta chains drawn from one sample of a study of OX40 agonist ivuxolimab in advanced cancers. Method: immunoSEQ multiplex PCR; TCRdb's copy keeps in-frame clones and lacks some. The table includes about 69,000 clones, under 95% detected once. The sample in question was CD4+ or CD8+ T cells sorted from blood, obtained in a trial of the OX40 agonist ivuxolimab. The origin of the receptors is an adult with an advanced solid tumor such as melanoma, head and neck, liver or kidney cancer. The CDR3 runs from the conserved cysteine through the conserved F or W. The order of the fields is D gene, clone size, V gene, J gene, CDR3 DNA, CDR3 protein. The D gene is left open where the match is weak. Only some rows state a clone size, as once, few, many or a class for expanded clones.

>-|-|TRBV19|TRBJ2-1
TGTGCCAGTAGTATAGGGTCAACTAACGATGAGCAGTTCTTC
CASSIGSTNDEQFF
>-|-|TRBV4-2|TRBJ2-7
TGTGCCAGCAGCCAAGCCTGGACGGACGAGCAGTACTTC
CASSQAWTDEQYF
>TRBD1|-|TRBV11-3|TRBJ2-5
TGTGCCAGCAGCACCGGACAGGGCTCGTTGGAGACCCAGTACTTC
CASSTGQGSLETQYF
>-|-|TRBV27|TRBJ2-1
TGTGCCAGCAGTTGGGGAGACAGCTCCTACAATGAGCAGTTCTTC
CASSWGDSSYNEQFF
>TRBD2|-|TRBV4-3|TRBJ2-1
TGCGCCAGCAGCCATGTAGCGGGGGGGTCCTACAATGAGCAGTTCTTC
CASSHVAGGSYNEQFF
>-|-|TRBV9|TRBJ2-1
TGTGCCAGCAGCGTAGACAGGAGAGAGGAGCGGTACCCCTACAATGAGCAGTTCTTC
CASSVDRREERYPYNEQFF
>-|-|TRBV5-4|TRBJ1-6
TGTGCCAGCAGCTTGGTCCCCCCAGATAGGGGCGATTCACCCCTCCACTTT
CASSLVPPDRGDSPLHF
>-|-|TRBV6-1|TRBJ1-2
TGTGCCAGCGAAATAGCGACCCAACACTATGGCTACACCTTC
CASEIATQHYGYTF
>-|once|TRBV9|TRBJ2-3
TGTGCCAGCAGCGTGACCCAGGATCGCACAGATACGCAGTATTTT
CASSVTQDRTDTQYF
>-|-|TRBV6-5|TRBJ2-7
TGTGCCAGCAGTTATGGGGCCAGAGGCTACGAGCAGTACTTC
CASSYGARGYEQYF